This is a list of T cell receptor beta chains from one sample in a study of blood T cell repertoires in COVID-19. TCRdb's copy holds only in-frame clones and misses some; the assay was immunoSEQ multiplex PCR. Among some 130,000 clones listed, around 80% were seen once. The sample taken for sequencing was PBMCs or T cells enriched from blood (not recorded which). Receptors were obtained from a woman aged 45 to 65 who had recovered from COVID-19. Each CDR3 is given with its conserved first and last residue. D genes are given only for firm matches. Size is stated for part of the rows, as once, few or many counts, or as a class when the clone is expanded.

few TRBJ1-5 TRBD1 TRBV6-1 TGTGCCAGCGGTGAGTCAGGGGGCGGACAGCCCCAGCATTTT CASGESGGGQPQHF
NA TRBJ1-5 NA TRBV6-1 TGTGCCAGCAGTGCGTGGACTGGGGCGGGGAGCAATCAGCCCCAGCATTTT CASSAWTGAGSNQPQHF
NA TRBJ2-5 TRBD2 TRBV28 TGTGCCAGCAGTAGCGGGGGGTTGAAGGAGACCCAGTACTTC CASSSGGLKETQYF
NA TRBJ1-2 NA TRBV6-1 TGTGCCAGCAGTGAATTTGCGGGGTCCCCGGGCCGGGGCTACACCTTC CASSEFAGSPGRGYTF
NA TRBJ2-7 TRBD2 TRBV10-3 TGTGCCATCAGTGAGTCGCGGGGGGCTCTCTACGAGCAGTACTTC CAISESRGALYEQYF
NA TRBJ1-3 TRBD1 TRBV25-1 TGTGCCAGCAGCAGACAGGGGGCGGGTGGAAACACCATATATTTT CASSRQGAGGNTIYF
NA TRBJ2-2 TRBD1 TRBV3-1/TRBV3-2 TGTGCCAGCCACCGGGGACAGGGGCGCACCGGGGAGCTGTTTTTT CASHRGQGRTGELFF
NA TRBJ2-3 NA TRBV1 TGCACCAGCAGCCAAGATCCCCAGTCGGGACTAGTACCAGATACGCAGTATTTT CTSSQDPQSGLVPDTQYF
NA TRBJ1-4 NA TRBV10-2 TGCGCCAGCAGTGAGTTTCAGGGGGAAAAACTGTTTTTT CASSEFQGEKLFF
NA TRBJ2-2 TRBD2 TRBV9 TGTGCCAGCAGCGTTCCTAGCGGGGGGCCGAACACCGGGGAGCTGTTTTTT CASSVPSGGPNTGELFF
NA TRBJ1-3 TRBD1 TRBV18 TGTGCCAGCTCTCGAAGACAGGGCCTGGAAGGAAACACCATATATTTT CASSRRQGLEGNTIYF
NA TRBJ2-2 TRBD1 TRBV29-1 TGCAGCGTCGCCCCACACAGGGGTAACACCGGGGAGCTGTTTTTT CSVAPHRGNTGELFF
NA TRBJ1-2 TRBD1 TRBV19 TGTGCCAGTAGAGACAGGGGCTATGGCTACACCTTC CASRDRGYGYTF
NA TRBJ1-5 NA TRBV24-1 TGTGCCACCAGCTTGGGGGGTCCGGGAGCCTCCTATCAGCCCCAGCATTTT CATSLGGPGASYQPQHF
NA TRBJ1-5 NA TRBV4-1 TGCGCCAGCAGCCAAGATGACAGTTCCTATCAGCCCCAGCATTTT CASSQDDSSYQPQHF
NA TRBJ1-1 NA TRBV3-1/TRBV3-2 TGTGCCAGCAGCCAAGGCGCGAAAACTGAAGCTTTCTTT CASSQGAKTEAFF
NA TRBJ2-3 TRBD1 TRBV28 TGTGCCAGCAGTTTACAAGGGGGCGAGGATACGCAGTATTTT CASSLQGGEDTQYF
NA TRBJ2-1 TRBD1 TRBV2 TGTGCCAGGGCCCCGGGACAGGGATCCTACAATGAGCAGTTCTTC CARAPGQGSYNEQFF
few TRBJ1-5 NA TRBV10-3 TGTGCCATCAGTGAACAAGTACAGGGTTCGCCCCAGCATTTT CAISEQVQGSPQHF
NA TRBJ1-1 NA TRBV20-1 TGCAGTGCTAGTAGTCCCCTAATGGACACTGAAGCTTTCTTT CSASSPLMDTEAFF
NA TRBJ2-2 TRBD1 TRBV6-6 TGTGCCAGCAGTCGATCGGGACAGGGTAGCACCGGGGAGCTGTTTTTT CASSRSGQGSTGELFF
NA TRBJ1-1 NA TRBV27 TGTGCCAGCAGTCCCACTTTCTCTTCGACTGAAGCTTTCTTT CASSPTFSSTEAFF
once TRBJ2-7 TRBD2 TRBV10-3 TGTGCCATCAGTGAGTCAGGGACTAGCTCCTACGAGCAGTACTTC CAISESGTSSYEQYF
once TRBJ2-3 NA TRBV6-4 TGTGCCAGCAGACGGGGGGATACGCAGTATTTT CASRRGDTQYF
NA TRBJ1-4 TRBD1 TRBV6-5 TGTGCCAGCAGCCCGGTGGCAGGGGGGAGCGAAAAACTGTTTTTT CASSPVAGGSEKLFF
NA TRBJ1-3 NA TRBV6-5 TGTGCCAGCAGTTACAAGGACAGCCTCTCTGGAAACACCATATATTTT CASSYKDSLSGNTIYF
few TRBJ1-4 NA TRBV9 TGTGCCAGCAGCGTAGACGGAAGGGGAACAACTAATGAAAAACTGTTTTTT CASSVDGRGTTNEKLFF
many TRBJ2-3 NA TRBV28 TGTGCCAGCAGTTCCCCTCTCAGACTAACTAGCACAGATACGCAGTATTTT CASSSPLRLTSTDTQYF
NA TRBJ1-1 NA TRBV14 TGTGCCAGCAGCCAAGATTGGGCCAAAACTGAAGCTTTCTTT CASSQDWAKTEAFF
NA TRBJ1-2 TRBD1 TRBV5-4 TGTGCCAGCAGCTACGACAGGGGGAACTATGGCTACACCTTC CASSYDRGNYGYTF
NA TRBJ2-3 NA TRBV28 TGTGCCAGCAGTTTGGAGGGCCCAGATACGCAGTATTTT CASSLEGPDTQYF
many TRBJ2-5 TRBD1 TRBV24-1 TGTGCCACCAGTGACCCCGGACAGGGCGGAGAGACCCAGTACTTC CATSDPGQGGETQYF
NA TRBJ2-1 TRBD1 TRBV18 TGTGCCAGCTCACCGACAGGGCCCAATGAGCAGTTCTTC CASSPTGPNEQFF
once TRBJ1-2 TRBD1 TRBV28 TGTGCCAGCAGACCCGGGGACAGGGGGGTGAGAAACTATGGCTACACCTTC CASRPGDRGVRNYGYTF
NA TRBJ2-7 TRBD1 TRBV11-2 TGTGCCAGCAGTCCTGGGACAGGGAGCACTATGGAGCAGTACTTC CASSPGTGSTMEQYF
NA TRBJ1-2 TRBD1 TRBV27 TGTGCCAGCAGTTTAATATCAGGGGGTGGCTACACCTTC CASSLISGGGYTF
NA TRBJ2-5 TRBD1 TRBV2 TGTGCCAGCAACCCACAGGGGATAGGAGAGACCCAGTACTTC CASNPQGIGETQYF
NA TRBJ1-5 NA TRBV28 TGTGCCAGCAGTTTCATAAGGGCTGGGGGGAATCAGCCCCAGCATTTT CASSFIRAGGNQPQHF
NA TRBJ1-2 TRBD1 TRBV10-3 TGTGCCATTACACCGGGACAGGATAACTATGGCTACACCTTC CAITPGQDNYGYTF